The entry below describes one T cell receptor (beta chain). Antigen: not known. TCRdb re-called the 5' RACE reads through MiXCR, storing one row per CDR3 protein. Of about 720,000 distinct CDR3 sequences in the sample, approximately 18% are singletons; the top ten hold approximately 14%. This sample is part of a study of identical twins. Study-level findings and limits: Reduced insertions were recorded for abundant cord blood beta clonotypes, with no such pattern in memory repertoires.

With 5 bases removed from V and 0 bases from J, the gap between germline ends came to 14 bases. The germline gives CDR1 DFQATT, CDR2 SNEGSKA (reference sequence). The length of the CDR3 is 15 residues. The same specimen was also included in a second study, on T cells expressing NK-cell markers. From that paper: HCMV seropositivity marked most of the eight sequenced donors; one was seronegative.

This chain links TRBV20-1 with TRBJ2-4; D gene ambiguous. This receptor was obtained from a woman in her late teens or twenties in good health. Sequencing was carried out using PBMCs. The CDR3 DNA reads TGCAGTGCTCCTCATCAGGCATCAGCCAAAAACATTCAGTACTTC. Its translation: CSAPHQASAKNIQYF.